This entry lists 17 T cell receptor beta chains sequenced from one sample in a study of T cells in Graves' hyperthyroidism and ophthalmopathy. TCR beta CDR3 sequences were amplified from RNA transcripts. First-round RT-PCR with HTBI primers amplified the TCR CDR3 region. TCRdb ran MiXCR on the multiplex PCR reads and lists one entry per CDR3 protein. The data show some 720,000 distinct CDR3 sequences, less than 20% seen once. Sequenced sample: blood. The receptors originated from a man between 18 and 35 years old with Graves' hyperthyroidism.

This clonotype was counted a few times. The rearrangement uses TRBV5-1 and TRBJ2-5, with 7 bases matching TRBD2. V was pared by 5 bases and J by 2 bases, with 6 bases of the junction left unmatched. Germline V gene lookup returns CDR1 SGHRS and CDR2 YFSETQ. The CDR3 is 14 amino acids. The CDR3 spells CASRGLAAQETQYF. The CDR3 coding sequence is TGCGCCAGCAGAGGTCTAGCGGCACAAGAGACCCAGTACTTC. Full variable domain (rest looked up from reference TRBV5-1 and TRBJ2-5): KAGVTQTPRYLIKTRGQQVTLSCSPISGHRSVSWYQQTPGQGLQFLFEYFSETQRNKGNFPGRFSGRQFSNSRSEMNVSTLELGDSALYLCASRGLAAQETQYFGPGTRLLVL.

This clonotype was counted many times. This chain uses TRBV28 with TRBJ1-1; 7 nucleotides line up with TRBD1. Germline-derived CDR1 and CDR2 are MDHEN and SYDVKM. The trim removed 7 bases at V and 5 bases at J, leaving 7 bases unmatched. CDR3 length: 13 amino acids. The CDR3 nucleotides are TGTGCCAGCACCGTGACAGGGAGGACTGAAGCTTTCTTT. Its protein is CASTVTGRTEAFF.

The V gene is TRBV10-2, the J gene TRBJ2-7; 8 nucleotides match TRBD1. The length of the CDR3 is 14 residues. The V segment lost 6 bases and the J segment 1 base; nucleotides outside the gene matches: 5. CDR1 WSHSY and CDR2 SAAADI come from the germline V gene. As DNA, the CDR3 is TGCGCCAGCAGCTACAGGGGGATTTCCTACGAGCAGTACTTC. Translating it yields CASSYRGISYEQYF.

This clonotype was observed many times. V and J are TRBV2 and TRBJ2-7; possible D gene TRBD1, 6 bases. The ends were cut back, 7 bases at V and 6 bases at J, with 16 bases in the middle. From germline, CDR1 is SNHLY and CDR2 FYNNEI. CDR3 length: 13 amino acids. Here the CDR3 DNA reads TGTGCCAGCACTTTCCAGGGGTTCCGCGAGCAGTACTTC. This codes for CASTFQGFREQYF.

The chain joins TRBV28 to TRBJ2-7; perhaps TRBD1 as D (6 bases). V was shortened by 5 bases and J by 5 bases, with 16 bases between the two germline ends. CDR1 and CDR2 from the germline V gene are MDHEN and SYDVKM. This CDR3 has 14 amino acids. CDR3: CASSGTLSGNEQYF. In DNA, the CDR3 is TGTGCCAGCAGTGGGACACTCTCCGGGAACGAGCAGTACTTC.

The CDR3 DNA follows: TGTGCCAGTAGTATTGTGGGTCTAGCGGACCCAAGCTCCTACAATGAGCAGTTCTTC. It encodes CASSIVGLADPSSYNEQFF. The rearrangement links TRBV19 to TRBJ2-1; the match to TRBD2 covers 7 bases. The CDR3 is made up of 19 amino acids. Germline-derived CDR1 and CDR2 are LNHDA and SQIVND (reference sequence). The ends lost 3 bases at V and 0 bases at J; junction bases unmatched: 14.

The rearrangement links TRBV20-1 to TRBJ2-1; 7 bases fit TRBD2. CDR1 and CDR2 from the germline V gene are DFQATT and SNEGSKA (reference sequence). V trimming: 0 bases; J trimming: 4 bases; junction bases outside the gene matches: 6. The CDR3 length is 15 residues. The CDR3 loop is CSARDTGGVYNEQFF. CDR3 nucleotide sequence: TGCAGTGCTAGAGATACGGGAGGAGTGTACAATGAGCAGTTCTTC.

This clonotype was counted at least ten times. V is TRBV13 and J is TRBJ2-5; TRBD2 agrees at 9 bases. This CDR3 spans 17 amino acids. Germline V gene lookup returns CDR1 PRHDT and CDR2 FYEKMQ (reference sequence). V dropped 1 base and J dropped 5; count of bases not matched to a gene: 11. This CDR3 reads CASSLAPIAGVSETQYF. DNA of the CDR3: TGTGCCAGCAGCTTAGCCCCGATAGCGGGAGTAAGTGAGACCCAGTACTTC.

The CDR3 sequence is CSAGWGTDTQYF. The DNA of the CDR3 is TGCAGTGCCGGGTGGGGGACAGATACGCAGTATTTT. J is TRBJ2-3 and V is TRBV20-1; D could derive from TRBD1 or TRBD2 (5 bases each). V lost 6 bases, J lost 3 bases, and 10 bases lay in between. CDR3 length: 12 amino acids. Germline V gene sequence: CDR1 DFQATT, CDR2 SNEGSKA (reference sequence).

The chain recombines TRBV20-1 with TRBJ2-5, with 13 bases lining up with TRBD2. V was pared by 5 bases and J by 2 bases, with 2 bases of the junction left unmatched. CDR1 is DFQATT, CDR2 SNEGSKA, per germline (reference sequence). The CDR3 covers 14 residues. The CDR3 protein is CSAQGLAGQETQYF. The CDR3 DNA reads TGCAGTGCTCAGGGACTAGCGGGACAAGAGACCCAGTACTTC.

This clonotype was seen at least ten times. The chain has TRBV28 and TRBJ2-1; D might be TRBD1 (5 bases). The germline gives CDR1 MDHEN, CDR2 SYDVKM. The V end was cut by 5 bases, the J end by 7 bases, with 18 bases between. The CDR3 runs 15 residues. CDR3 loop: CASSPRQISRNEQFF. CDR3 DNA: TGTGCCAGCAGTCCGAGACAGATTTCGAGGAATGAGCAGTTCTTC.

This clonotype was observed many times. The genes are TRBV3-1 and TRBJ1-5, with D maybe TRBD1 (5 bases). CDR1 is LGHDT, CDR2 YNNKEL, per germline (reference sequence). The CDR3 runs 15 residues. V lost 0 bases and J lost 5, with 11 bases in between. The CDR3 nucleotides are TGTGCCAGCAGCCAAGATGCAGGGCCCGATCAGCCCCAGCATTTT. Protein sequence: CASSQDAGPDQPQHF.

This clonotype appeared a few times. The rearrangement joins TRBV7-2 to TRBJ1-1; TRBD1 agrees at 9 bases. The J segment lost 1 base and the V segment lost 4 bases, leaving 4 bases of the junction unmatched. This CDR3 is 15 amino acids long. Germline CDR1 reads SGHTA; CDR2 reads FQGNSA. The CDR3 DNA follows: TGTGCCAGCAGCTCAAACAGGGGGCGGAACACTGAAGCTTTCTTT. It yields the protein CASSSNRGRNTEAFF. The entire variable domain, with the rest obtained from reference TRBV7-2 and TRBJ1-1, is as follows: GAGVSQSPSNKVTEKGKDVELRCDPISGHTALYWYRQSLGQGLEFLIYFQGNSAPDKSGLPSDRFSAERTGGSVSTLTIQRTQQEDSAVYLCASSSNRGRNTEAFFGQGTRLTVV.

Only a few counts were recorded for this clonotype. The J gene is TRBJ2-5, the V gene TRBV7-2; 9 bases line up with TRBD2. The CDR3 has 14 residues. J was trimmed by 4 bases and V by 2 bases; bases with no gene match: 2. Looked up from germline, CDR1 is SGHTA and CDR2 is FQGNSA. CDR3 coding DNA: TGTGCCAGCAGCTTAATACTAGCGGGAGAGACCCAGTACTTC. Residues: CASSLILAGETQYF.

This clonotype was seen many times. This chain connects TRBV12-3 or TRBV12-4 to TRBJ1-1, with a weak D call TRBD1 (6 bases). This CDR3 has 16 amino acids. The germline V and J ends were trimmed by 7 bases and 4 bases, with 22 bases remaining between them. The CDR3 reads CASTWGTRTRSTEAFF. The CDR3 DNA is TGTGCCAGCACTTGGGGGACAAGGACACGGAGCACTGAAGCTTTCTTT.

This clonotype came up a few times. The genes are TRBV20-1 and TRBJ1-2; weak D call: TRBD1 (5 bases). Trimming cost V 6 bases and J 4 bases, with 21 bases left between them. The CDR3 contains 15 residues. The V gene's germline CDR1 is DFQATT and CDR2 SNEGSKA (reference sequence). The CDR3 DNA sequence: TGCAGTGCCCCCGGTGGGGACGACAAATTCTATGGCTACACCTTC. The encoded protein is CSAPGGDDKFYGYTF.

This clonotype showed up many times. The chain carries TRBV28 and TRBJ1-1; unclear D gene. V dropped 2 bases and J dropped 2 bases, with 18 bases sitting between them. The CDR3 runs 17 residues. CDR1 MDHEN and CDR2 SYDVKM come from the germline V gene. The chain's CDR3 is CASSLPRSGLVNTEAFF. Here the CDR3 DNA reads TGTGCCAGCAGTTTACCCAGGTCCGGGCTGGTAAACACTGAAGCTTTCTTT. Full variable domain (outside the CDR3, taken from reference TRBV28 and TRBJ1-1): DVKVTQSSRYLVKRTGEKVFLECVQDMDHENMFWYRQDPGLGLRLIYFSYDVKMKEKGDIPEGYSVSREKKERFSLILESASTNQTSMYLCASSLPRSGLVNTEAFFGQGTRLTVV.